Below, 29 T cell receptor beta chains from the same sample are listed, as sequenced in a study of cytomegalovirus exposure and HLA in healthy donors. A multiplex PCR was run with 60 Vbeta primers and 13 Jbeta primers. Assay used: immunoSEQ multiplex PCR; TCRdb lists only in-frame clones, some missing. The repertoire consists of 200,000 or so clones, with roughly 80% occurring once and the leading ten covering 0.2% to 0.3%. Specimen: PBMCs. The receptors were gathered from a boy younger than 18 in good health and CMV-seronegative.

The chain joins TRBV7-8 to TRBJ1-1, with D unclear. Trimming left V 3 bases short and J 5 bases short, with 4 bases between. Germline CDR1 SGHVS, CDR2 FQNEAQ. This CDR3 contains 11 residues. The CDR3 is CASSFGTEAFF. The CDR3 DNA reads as TGTGCCAGCAGCTTCGGGACTGAAGCTTTCTTT.

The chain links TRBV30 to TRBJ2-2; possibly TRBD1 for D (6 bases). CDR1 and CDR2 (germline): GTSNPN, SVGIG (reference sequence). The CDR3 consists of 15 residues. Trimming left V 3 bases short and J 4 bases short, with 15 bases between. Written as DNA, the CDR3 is TGTGCCTGGAGACTACGGGACATCGGCACCGGGGAGCTGTTTTTT. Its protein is CAWRLRDIGTGELFF.

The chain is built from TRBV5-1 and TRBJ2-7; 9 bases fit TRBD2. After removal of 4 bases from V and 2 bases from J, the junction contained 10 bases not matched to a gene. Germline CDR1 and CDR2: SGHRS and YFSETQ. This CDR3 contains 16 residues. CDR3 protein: CASSPASRTSAYEQYF. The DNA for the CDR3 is TGCGCCAGCAGCCCTGCGAGTAGGACTAGCGCCTACGAGCAGTACTTC.

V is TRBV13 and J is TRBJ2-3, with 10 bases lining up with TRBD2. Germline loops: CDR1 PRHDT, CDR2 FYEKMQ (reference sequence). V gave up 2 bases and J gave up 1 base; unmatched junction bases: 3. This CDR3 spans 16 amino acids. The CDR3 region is CASSLSGGAGTDTQYF. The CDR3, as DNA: TGTGCCAGCAGCTTAAGCGGGGGGGCCGGCACAGATACGCAGTATTTT.

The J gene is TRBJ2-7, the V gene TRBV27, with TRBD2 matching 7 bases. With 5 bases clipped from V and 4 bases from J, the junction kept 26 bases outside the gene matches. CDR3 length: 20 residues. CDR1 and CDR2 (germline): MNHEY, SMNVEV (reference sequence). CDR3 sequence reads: CASSTLAAGASPQPLYEQYF. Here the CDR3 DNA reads TGTGCCAGCAGTACCCTAGCGGCGGGAGCTTCCCCACAACCCTTATACGAGCAGTACTTC.

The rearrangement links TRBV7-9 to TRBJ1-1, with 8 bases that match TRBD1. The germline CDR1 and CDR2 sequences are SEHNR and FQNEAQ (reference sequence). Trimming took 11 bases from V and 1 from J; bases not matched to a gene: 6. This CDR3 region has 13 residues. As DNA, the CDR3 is TGTGCCGGAGACAGGGGTCGGAACACTGAAGCTTTCTTT. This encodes CAGDRGRNTEAFF.

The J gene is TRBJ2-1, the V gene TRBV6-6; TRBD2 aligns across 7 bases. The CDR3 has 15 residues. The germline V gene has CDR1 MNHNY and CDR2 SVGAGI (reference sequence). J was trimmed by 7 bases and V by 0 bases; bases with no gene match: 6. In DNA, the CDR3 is TGTGCCAGCAGTTACTCGGCGGGAGAAACGAATGAGCAGTTCTTC. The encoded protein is CASSYSAGETNEQFF.

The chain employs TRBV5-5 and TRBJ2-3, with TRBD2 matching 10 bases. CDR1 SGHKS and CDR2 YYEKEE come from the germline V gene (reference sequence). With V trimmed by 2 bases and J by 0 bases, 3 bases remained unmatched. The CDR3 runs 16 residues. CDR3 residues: CASSLELAGSTDTQYF. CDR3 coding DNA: TGTGCCAGCAGCTTAGAACTAGCGGGGAGCACAGATACGCAGTATTTT. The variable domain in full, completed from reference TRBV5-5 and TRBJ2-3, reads DAGVTQSPTHLIKTRGQQVTLRCSPISGHKSVSWYQQVLGQGPQFIFQYYEKEERGRGNFPDRFSARQFPNYSSELNVNALLLGDSALYLCASSLELAGSTDTQYFGPGTRLTVL.

In nucleotides, the CDR3 is TGTGCCAGCAGCTACGAGCGAAGCACAGATACGCAGTATTTT. This encodes CASSYERSTDTQYF. V gene TRBV7-9 combines with J gene TRBJ2-3; no reliable D call. The CDR3 consists of 14 residues. Germline values: CDR1 SEHNR, CDR2 FQNEAQ (reference sequence). V was shortened by 4 bases and J by 0 bases, with 8 bases between the two germline ends.

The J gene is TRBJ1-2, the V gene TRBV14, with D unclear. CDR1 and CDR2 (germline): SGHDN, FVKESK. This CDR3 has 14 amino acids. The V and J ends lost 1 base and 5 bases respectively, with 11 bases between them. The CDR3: CASSQGRAEYGYTF. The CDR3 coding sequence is TGTGCCAGCAGCCAAGGGAGAGCTGAGTATGGCTACACCTTC.

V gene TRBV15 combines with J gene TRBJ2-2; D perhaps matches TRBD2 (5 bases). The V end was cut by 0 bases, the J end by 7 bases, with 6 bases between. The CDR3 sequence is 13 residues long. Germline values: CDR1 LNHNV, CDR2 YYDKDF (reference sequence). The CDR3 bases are TGTGCCACCAGCAGAGATCGGGACGGGGAGCTGTTTTTT. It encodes CATSRDRDGELFF.

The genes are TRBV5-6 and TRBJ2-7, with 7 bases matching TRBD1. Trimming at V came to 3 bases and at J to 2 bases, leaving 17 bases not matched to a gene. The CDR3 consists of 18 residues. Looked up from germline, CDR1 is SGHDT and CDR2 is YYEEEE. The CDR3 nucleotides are TGTGCCAGCAGCTCAAACGGGACAGAGCTAGGGGTACCCTACGAGCAGTACTTC. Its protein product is CASSSNGTELGVPYEQYF.

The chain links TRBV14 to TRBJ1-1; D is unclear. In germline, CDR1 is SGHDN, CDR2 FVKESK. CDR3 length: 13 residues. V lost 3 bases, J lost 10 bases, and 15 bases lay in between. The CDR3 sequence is CASSQAQPGVAFF. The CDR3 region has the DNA TGTGCCAGCAGCCAGGCACAGCCCGGGGTAGCTTTCTTT.

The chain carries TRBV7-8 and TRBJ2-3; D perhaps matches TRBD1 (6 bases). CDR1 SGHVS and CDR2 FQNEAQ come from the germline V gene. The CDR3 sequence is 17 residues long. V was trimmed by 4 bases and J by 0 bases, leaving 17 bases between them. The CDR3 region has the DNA TGTGCCAGCAGCTCGGGGATGAGGGGGTCTAGCACAGATACGCAGTATTTT. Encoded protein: CASSSGMRGSSTDTQYF.

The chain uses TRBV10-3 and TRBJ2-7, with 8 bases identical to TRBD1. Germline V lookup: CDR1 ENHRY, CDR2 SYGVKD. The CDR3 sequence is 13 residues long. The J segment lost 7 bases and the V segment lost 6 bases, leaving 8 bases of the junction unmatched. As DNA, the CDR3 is TGTGCCATCAGGGGACAGGCGCCTGGAGAGCAGTACTTC. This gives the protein CAIRGQAPGEQYF.

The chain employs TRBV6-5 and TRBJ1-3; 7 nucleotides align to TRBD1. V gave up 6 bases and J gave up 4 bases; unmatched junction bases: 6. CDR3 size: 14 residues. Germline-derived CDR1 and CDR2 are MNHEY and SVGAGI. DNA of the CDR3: TGTGCCAGCAGGATGACAGGGTCGGGAAACACCATATATTTT. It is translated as CASRMTGSGNTIYF.

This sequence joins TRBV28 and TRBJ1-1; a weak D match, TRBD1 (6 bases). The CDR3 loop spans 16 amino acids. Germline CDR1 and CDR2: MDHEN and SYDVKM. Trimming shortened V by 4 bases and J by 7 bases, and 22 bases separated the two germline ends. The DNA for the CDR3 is TGTGCCAGCAGTTACCTTCAACAGGGTGCTAGAGGTGAAGCTTTCTTT. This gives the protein CASSYLQQGARGEAFF.

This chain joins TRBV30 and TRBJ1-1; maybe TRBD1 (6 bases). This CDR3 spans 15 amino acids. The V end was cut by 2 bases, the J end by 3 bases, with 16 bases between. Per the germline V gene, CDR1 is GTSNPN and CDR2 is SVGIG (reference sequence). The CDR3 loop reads CAWSPLQGRYTEAFF. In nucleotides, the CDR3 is TGTGCCTGGAGTCCTCTTCAGGGGAGATACACTGAAGCTTTCTTT.

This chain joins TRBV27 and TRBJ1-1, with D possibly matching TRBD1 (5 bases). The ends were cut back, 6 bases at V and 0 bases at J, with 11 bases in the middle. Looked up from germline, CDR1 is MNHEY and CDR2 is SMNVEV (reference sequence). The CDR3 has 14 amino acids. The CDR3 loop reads CASSSGLMNTEAFF. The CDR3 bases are TGTGCCAGCAGCTCGGGACTCATGAACACTGAAGCTTTCTTT.

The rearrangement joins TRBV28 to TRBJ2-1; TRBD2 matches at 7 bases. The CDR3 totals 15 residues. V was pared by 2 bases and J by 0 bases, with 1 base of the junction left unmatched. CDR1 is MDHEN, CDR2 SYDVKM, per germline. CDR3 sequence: CASSLRGSSYNEQFF. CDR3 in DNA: TGTGCCAGCAGTTTACGCGGGAGCTCCTACAATGAGCAGTTCTTC. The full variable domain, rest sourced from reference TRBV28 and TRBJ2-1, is DVKVTQSSRYLVKRTGEKVFLECVQDMDHENMFWYRQDPGLGLRLIYFSYDVKMKEKGDIPEGYSVSREKKERFSLILESASTNQTSMYLCASSLRGSSYNEQFFGPGTRLTVL.

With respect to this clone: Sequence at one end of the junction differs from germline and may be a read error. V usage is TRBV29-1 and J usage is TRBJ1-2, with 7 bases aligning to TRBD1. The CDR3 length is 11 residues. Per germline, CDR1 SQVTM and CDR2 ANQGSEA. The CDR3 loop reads CSVNRGYGHTF. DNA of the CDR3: TGCAGCGTTAACAGGGGCTATGGCCACACCTTC.

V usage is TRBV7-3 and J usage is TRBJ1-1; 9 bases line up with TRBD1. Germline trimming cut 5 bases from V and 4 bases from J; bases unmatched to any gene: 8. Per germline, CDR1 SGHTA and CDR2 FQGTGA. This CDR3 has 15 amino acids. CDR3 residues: CASSPQGALPTEAFF. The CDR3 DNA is TGTGCCAGCAGCCCACAGGGGGCCCTACCCACTGAAGCTTTCTTT.

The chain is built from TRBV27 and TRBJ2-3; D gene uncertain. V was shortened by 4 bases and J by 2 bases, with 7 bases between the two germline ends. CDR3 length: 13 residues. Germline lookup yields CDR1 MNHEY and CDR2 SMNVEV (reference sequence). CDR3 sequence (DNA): TGTGCCAGCAGTTGGGCCTCCACAGATACGCAGTATTTT. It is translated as CASSWASTDTQYF.

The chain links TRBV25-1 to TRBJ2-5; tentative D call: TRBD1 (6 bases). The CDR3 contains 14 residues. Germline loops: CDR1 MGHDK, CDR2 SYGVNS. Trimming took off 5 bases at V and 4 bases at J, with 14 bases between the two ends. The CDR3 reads CASSKQGRGETQYF. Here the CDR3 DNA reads TGTGCCAGCAGTAAACAGGGCCGGGGAGAGACCCAGTACTTC.

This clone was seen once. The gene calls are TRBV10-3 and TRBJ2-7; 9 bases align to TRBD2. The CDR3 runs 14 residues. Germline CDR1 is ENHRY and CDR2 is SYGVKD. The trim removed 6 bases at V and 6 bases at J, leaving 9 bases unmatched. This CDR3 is CAISPPGLASEQYF. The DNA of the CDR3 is TGTGCCATCAGCCCCCCGGGACTAGCATCCGAGCAGTACTTC.

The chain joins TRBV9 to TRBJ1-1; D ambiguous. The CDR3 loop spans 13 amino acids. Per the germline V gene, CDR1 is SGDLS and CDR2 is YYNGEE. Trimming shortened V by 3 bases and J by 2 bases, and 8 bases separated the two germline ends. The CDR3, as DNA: TGTGCCAGCAGCGCCTCCCTTAACACTGAAGCTTTCTTT. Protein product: CASSASLNTEAFF.

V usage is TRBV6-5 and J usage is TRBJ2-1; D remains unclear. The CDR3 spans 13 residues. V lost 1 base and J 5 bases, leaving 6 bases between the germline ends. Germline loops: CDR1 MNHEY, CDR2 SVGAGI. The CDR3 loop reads CASSYLHNNEQFF. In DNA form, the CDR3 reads TGTGCCAGCAGTTACTTACATAACAATGAGCAGTTCTTC.

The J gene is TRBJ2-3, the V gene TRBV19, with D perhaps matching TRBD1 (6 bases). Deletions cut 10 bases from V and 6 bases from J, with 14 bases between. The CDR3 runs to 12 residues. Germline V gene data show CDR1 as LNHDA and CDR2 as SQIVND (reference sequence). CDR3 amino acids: CATKQGLDTQYF. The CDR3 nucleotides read TGTGCCACCAAGCAGGGGCTGGATACGCAGTATTTT.

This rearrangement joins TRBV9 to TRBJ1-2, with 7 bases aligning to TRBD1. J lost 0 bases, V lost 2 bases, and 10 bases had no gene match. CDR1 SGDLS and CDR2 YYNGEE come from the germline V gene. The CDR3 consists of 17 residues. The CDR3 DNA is TGTGCCAGCAGCGTCACCACCGGGACAGCAGCTAACTATGGCTACACCTTC. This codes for CASSVTTGTAANYGYTF.